This section outlines one T cell receptor (beta chain) sequence together with its context. Its antigen is not identified. The data were obtained in a study of OX40 agonist ivuxolimab in advanced cancers. On the study more broadly: At around 81% male, the cohort had a mean age of about 55 years, ranging from 23 to 79. Partial responses occurred in three patients (one hepatocellular carcinoma, two cutaneous melanoma).

The assay was immunoSEQ multiplex PCR, and TCRdb's table has in-frame clones only and misses some. The table lists tens of thousands of clones, 88% of them singletons. Looked up from germline, CDR1 is LGHNT and CDR2 is FRNRAP. With 3 bases removed from V and 0 bases from J, the gap between germline ends came to 8 bases. CDR3 length equals 14 residues. Findings and caveats of the study: The authors also found low normalized T-cell clonal expansion in some nonresponders.

The sequencing here drew on CD4+ or CD8+ T cells sorted from blood, taken in a trial of the OX40 agonist ivuxolimab. The clonotype originates from an adult with an advanced solid tumor such as melanoma, head and neck, liver or kidney cancer. V usage is TRBV12-5 and J usage is TRBJ1-1; unclear D gene. In DNA form, the CDR3 reads TGTGCTAGTGGTTTCCTTTCCATGAACACTGAAGCTTTCTTT. Its translation: CASGFLSMNTEAFF.